The 20 T cell receptor beta chains below were found in one sample sequenced in a study of identical twins. TCRdb itself ran the 5' RACE reads through MiXCR, one entry per CDR3 protein. The repertoire includes about 1.7 million distinct CDR3 sequences, more than 30% of them detected once, and roughly 0.3% sits in the top ten. Material: cord blood. These receptors were collected from a newborn girl in good health.

This clonotype was observed a few times. The rearrangement joins TRBV25-1 to TRBJ2-3, with TRBD2 matching over 11 bases. Germline V gene lookup returns CDR1 MGHDK and CDR2 SYGVNS. The CDR3 loop spans 14 amino acids. Trimming at V came to 7 bases and at J to 4 bases, leaving 4 bases not matched to a gene. CDR3 bases: TGTGCCAGCACAGTAGCGGGGGGGCCAGATACGCAGTATTTT. Its protein product is CASTVAGGPDTQYF. The full variable domain, rest sourced from reference TRBV25-1 and TRBJ2-3, is EADIYQTPRYLVIGTGKKITLECSQTMGHDKMYWYQQDPGMELHLIHYSYGVNSTEKGDLSSESTVSRIRTEHFPLTLESARPSHTSQYLCASTVAGGPDTQYFGPGTRLTVL.

The chain carries TRBV5-6 and TRBJ2-1; unclear D gene. Trimming removed 2 bases from V and 9 bases from J, with 9 bases in between. This CDR3 comprises 12 residues. Germline-derived CDR1 and CDR2 are SGHDT and YYEEEE. CDR3 region: CASSFIASEQFF. CDR3 DNA sequence: TGTGCCAGCAGCTTCATCGCGTCTGAGCAGTTCTTC.

This clonotype was counted between two and nine times. A junction end diverges from the germline sequence, so it may reflect a read error. The chain joins TRBV2 to TRBJ2-5; TRBD1 might be the D (5 bases). The CDR3 covers 13 residues. Germline CDR1 and CDR2: SNHLY and FYNNEI. The CDR3, as DNA: TGTGCCTTTCAGGGTCTTCTCGGAGAGGCCCAGTACTTC. This gives the protein CAFQGLLGEAQYF. The variable domain in full, with the rest retrieved from reference TRBV2 and TRBJ2-5, is EPEVTQTPSHQVTQMGQEVILRCVPISNHLYFYWYRQILGQKVEFLVSFYNNEISEKSEIFDDQFSVERPDGSNFTLKIRSTKLEDSAMYFCAFQGLLGEAQYFGPGTRLLVL.

V is TRBV3-1 and J is TRBJ2-5, with 8 bases matching TRBD2. The assigned J gene may be wrong: the sequence end matches TRBJ2-7 better. Germline CDR1 LGHDT, CDR2 YNNKEL (reference sequence). The CDR3 loop spans 15 amino acids. As DNA, the CDR3 is TGTGCCAGCAGCCACATAGCGGGGAGTCTCTACGAGCAGTACTTC. Its protein product is CASSHIAGSLYEQYF.

The chain couples TRBV5-1 to TRBJ1-4, with a weak D call TRBD1 (5 bases). Trimming shortened V by 0 bases and J by 10 bases, and 16 bases separated the two germline ends. CDR1 and CDR2 from the germline V gene are SGHRS and YFSETQ. This CDR3 is 15 amino acids long. The CDR3 is CASSLGQGELGKLFF. The DNA for the CDR3 is TGCGCCAGCAGCTTGGGGCAGGGAGAGCTTGGAAAACTGTTTTTT.

J is TRBJ2-1 and V is TRBV24-1; 7 bases are shared with TRBD1. With 5 bases clipped from V and 1 base from J, the junction kept 7 bases outside the gene matches. The CDR3 totals 16 residues. Germline V gene sequence: CDR1 KGHDR, CDR2 SFDVKD. CDR3 region: CATSGHRDRSYNEQFF. Here the CDR3 DNA reads TGTGCCACCAGTGGTCACCGGGACAGATCCTACAATGAGCAGTTCTTC.

This chain connects TRBV2 to TRBJ2-4; the D is unclear. The closer fit of TRBJ2-7 to the DNA end suggests the J call may be wrong. There are 14 residues in the CDR3. Germline V gives CDR1 SNHLY, CDR2 FYNNEI. The CDR3 coding sequence is TGTGCCAGCAGTGACGCTATTGGGAACTACGAGCAGTACTTC. Translation: CASSDAIGNYEQYF.

This clonotype was recorded once. J is TRBJ2-1 and V is TRBV25-1; D gene uncertain. Germline CDR1 and CDR2: MGHDK and SYGVNS. V dropped 4 bases and J dropped 13 bases, with 23 bases sitting between them. The CDR3 runs 15 residues. CDR3 nucleotide sequence: TGTGCCAGCAGTGGGTTGTGGGATGCCAAAAACATTCAGTTCTTC. It translates to CASSGLWDAKNIQFF.

J is TRBJ2-5 and V is TRBV2; 11 bases are a match to TRBD2. Judging by the DNA end, TRBJ2-1 fits better; the J call may be wrong. Germline loops: CDR1 SNHLY, CDR2 FYNNEI. The CDR3 is 17 amino acids. The CDR3 region has the DNA TGTGCCAGCAGAAGACTAGCGGGGCTATCGTACCAAGAGACCCAGTTCTTC. It encodes CASRRLAGLSYQETQFF.

This clonotype was counted many times. The V call is TRBV4-2, the J call TRBJ2-1; 11 positions agree with TRBD2. The germline V gene encodes CDR1 LGHNA and CDR2 YNFKEQ. The junction had 10 bases not matched to a gene; V was cut back by 0 bases and J by 12 bases. The CDR3 is 16 residues long. The CDR3 DNA reads as TGTGCCAGCAGCCAAGATCAACTAGCGGGGGCCGGTAGGCAGTTCTTC. This encodes CASSQDQLAGAGRQFF.

This clonotype showed up just once. The chain is built from TRBV2 and TRBJ1-3; TRBD1 matches 8 bases. The CDR3 has 14 residues. The junction had 5 bases not matched to a gene; V was cut back by 6 bases and J by 4 bases. Per the germline V gene, CDR1 is SNHLY and CDR2 is FYNNEI. The CDR3 DNA reads as TGTGCCAGCAGCCGGACAGGGTTAGGAAACACCATATATTTT. Residues: CASSRTGLGNTIYF.

On this clonotype itself: The junction shows a germline mismatch at one end, possibly a read error. The rearrangement links TRBV5-1 to TRBJ2-5, with 10 bases matching TRBD2. This CDR3 has 15 amino acids. Germline CDR1 reads SGHRS; CDR2 reads YFSETQ. DNA for the CDR3: TGCGCCGGCAGCTTGGAGGCTAGCGGGAGCAAGACCCAGTACTTC. It codes for CAGSLEASGSKTQYF.

Turning to this clonotype: A much larger clone sits a single nucleotide away, making a read error possible. The rearrangement links TRBV6-6 to TRBJ1-2; D gene ambiguous. This CDR3 is 17 amino acids long. Germline V gene lookup returns CDR1 MNHNY and CDR2 SVGAGI (reference sequence). The CDR3 sequence: CASSSVKAENTHYGHTF. The DNA for the CDR3 is TGTGCCAGCAGTTCGGTTAAGGCAGAGAACACCCACTATGGCCACACCTTC.

The sample holds one count of this clonotype. The V and J genes are TRBV27 and TRBJ2-3, with 14 bases lining up with TRBD2. The CDR3 has 15 amino acids. V shed 4 bases, J shed 7 bases, and the junction held 4 bases outside the gene matches. The germline CDR1 and CDR2 sequences are MNHEY and SMNVEV (reference sequence). The CDR3 sequence: CASSSRLAGGNTQYF. DNA of the CDR3: TGTGCCAGCAGTTCCCGACTAGCGGGAGGGAATACGCAGTATTTT.

V gene TRBV20-1 combines with J gene TRBJ2-1; 11 bases are shared with TRBD2. Trimming took 0 bases from V and 0 from J; bases not matched to a gene: 10. CDR3 length: 19 residues. Germline-derived CDR1 and CDR2 are DFQATT and SNEGSKA (reference sequence). The CDR3, as DNA: TGCAGTGCTAGAGATAAGCTAGCGGGGGGACTGAGCTCCTACAATGAGCAGTTCTTC. Amino acids: CSARDKLAGGLSSYNEQFF.

This rearrangement joins TRBV29-1 to TRBJ1-2, with a weak D call TRBD1 (5 bases). This CDR3 region has 15 residues. V was pared by 0 bases and J by 4 bases, with 15 bases between. Germline V gives CDR1 SQVTM, CDR2 ANQGSEA. CDR3: CSVEDWARGTYGYTF. Written as DNA, the CDR3 is TGCAGCGTTGAAGATTGGGCCCGAGGGACCTATGGCTACACCTTC.

The DNA for the CDR3 is TGTGCCAGCAGCTTGTGGTGGCGGGGCAATGAGCAGTTCTTC. Amino acid sequence: CASSLWWRGNEQFF. This sequence joins TRBV5-6 and TRBJ2-1, with D maybe TRBD2 (6 bases). Between the trimmed V and J ends, which lost 1 base and 6 bases, there was a span of 11 bases. CDR3 length: 14 amino acids. Germline V gene data show CDR1 as SGHDT and CDR2 as YYEEEE. Full variable domain (missing parts from reference TRBV5-6 and TRBJ2-1): DAGVTQSPTHLIKTRGQQVTLRCSPKSGHDTVSWYQQALGQGPQFIFQYYEEEERQRGNFPDRFSGHQFPNYSSELNVNALLLGDSALYLCASSLWWRGNEQFFGPGTRLTVL.

The rearrangement joins TRBV20-1 to TRBJ2-3; no definite D call. The CDR3 contains 15 residues. With 0 bases removed from V and 1 base from J, the gap between germline ends came to 11 bases. The germline V gene has CDR1 DFQATT and CDR2 SNEGSKA (reference sequence). The CDR3, as DNA: TGCAGTGCTAGAGATTTTCCCCGGGGCACAGATACGCAGTATTTT. Its translation: CSARDFPRGTDTQYF.

This clonotype was seen a few times. The chain joins TRBV5-1 to TRBJ1-2; TRBD1 matches at 7 bases. The germline V gene encodes CDR1 SGHRS and CDR2 YFSETQ. Trimming cost V 3 bases and J 6 bases; bases outside gene matches: 8. The CDR3 is 14 amino acids. The CDR3 here is CASSYLGQPHGYTF. The CDR3 DNA follows: TGCGCCAGCAGCTACCTGGGACAGCCTCATGGCTACACCTTC. The full variable domain, in which reference TRBV5-1 and TRBJ1-2 provide the parts outside the CDR3, is KAGVTQTPRYLIKTRGQQVTLSCSPISGHRSVSWYQQTPGQGLQFLFEYFSETQRNKGNFPGRFSGRQFSNSRSEMNVSTLELGDSALYLCASSYLGQPHGYTFGSGTRLTVV.

This clonotype was seen more than once but under ten times. The J gene is TRBJ2-4, the V gene TRBV7-2; 15 bases map to TRBD2. The CDR3 sequence is 15 residues long. Per germline, CDR1 SGHTA and CDR2 FQGNSA. V lost 3 bases to trimming and J lost 6 bases; unmatched junction nucleotides: 0. The CDR3 nucleotides are TGTGCCAGCAGCTTGGGACTAGCGGGAGGAAACATTCAGTACTTC. Translating gives CASSLGLAGGNIQYF.